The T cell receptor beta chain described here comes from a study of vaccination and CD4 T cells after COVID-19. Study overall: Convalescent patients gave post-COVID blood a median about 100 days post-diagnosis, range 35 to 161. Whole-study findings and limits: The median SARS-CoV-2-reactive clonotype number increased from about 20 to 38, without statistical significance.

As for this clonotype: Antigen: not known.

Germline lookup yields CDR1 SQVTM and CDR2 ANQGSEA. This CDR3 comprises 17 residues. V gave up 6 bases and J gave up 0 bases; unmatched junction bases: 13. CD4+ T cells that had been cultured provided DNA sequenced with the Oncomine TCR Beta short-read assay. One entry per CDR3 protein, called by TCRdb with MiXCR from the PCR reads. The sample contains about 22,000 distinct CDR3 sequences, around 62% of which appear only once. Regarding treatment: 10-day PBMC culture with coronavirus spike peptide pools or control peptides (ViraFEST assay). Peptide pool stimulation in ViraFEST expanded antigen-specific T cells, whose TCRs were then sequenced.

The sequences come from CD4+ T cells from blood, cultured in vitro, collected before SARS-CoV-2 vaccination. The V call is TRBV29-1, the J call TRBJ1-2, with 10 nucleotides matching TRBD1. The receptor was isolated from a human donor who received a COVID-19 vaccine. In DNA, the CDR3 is TGCAGCGTAGATGGACAGGGGGATTCGTTAGCTAACTATGGCTACACCTTC. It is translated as CSVDGQGDSLANYGYTF.